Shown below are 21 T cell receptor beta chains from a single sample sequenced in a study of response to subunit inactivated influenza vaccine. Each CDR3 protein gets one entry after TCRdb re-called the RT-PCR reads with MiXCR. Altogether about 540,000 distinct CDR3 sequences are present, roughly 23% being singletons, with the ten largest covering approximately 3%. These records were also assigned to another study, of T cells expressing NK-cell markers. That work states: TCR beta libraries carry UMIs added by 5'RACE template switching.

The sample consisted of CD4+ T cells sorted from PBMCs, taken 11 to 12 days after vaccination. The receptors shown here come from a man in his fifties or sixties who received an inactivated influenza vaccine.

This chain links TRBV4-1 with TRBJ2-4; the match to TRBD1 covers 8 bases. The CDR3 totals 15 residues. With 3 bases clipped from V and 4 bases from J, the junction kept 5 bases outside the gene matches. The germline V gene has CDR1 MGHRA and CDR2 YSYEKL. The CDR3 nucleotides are TGCGCCAGCAGCCAGTTCGACAGGGGTAAAAACATTCAGTACTTC. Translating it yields CASSQFDRGKNIQYF.

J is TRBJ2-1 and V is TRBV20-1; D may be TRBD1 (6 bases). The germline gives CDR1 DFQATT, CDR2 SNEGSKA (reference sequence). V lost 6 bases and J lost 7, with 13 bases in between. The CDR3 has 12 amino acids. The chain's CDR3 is CSARTDGNEQFF. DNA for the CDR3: TGCAGTGCGCGGACAGACGGGAATGAGCAGTTCTTC.

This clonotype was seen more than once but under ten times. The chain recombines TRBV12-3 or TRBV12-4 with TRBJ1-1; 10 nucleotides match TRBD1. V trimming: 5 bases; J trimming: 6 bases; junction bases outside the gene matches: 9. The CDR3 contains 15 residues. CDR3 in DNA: TGTGCCAGCAGTAAAACCGGGACAGGGGTTCCTGAAGCTTTCTTT. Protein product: CASSKTGTGVPEAFF.

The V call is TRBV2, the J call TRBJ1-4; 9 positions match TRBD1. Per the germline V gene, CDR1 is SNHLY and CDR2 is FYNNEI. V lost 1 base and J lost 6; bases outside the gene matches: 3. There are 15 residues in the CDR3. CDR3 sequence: CASSEGGQGYEKLFF. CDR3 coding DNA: TGTGCCAGCAGTGAAGGGGGACAGGGTTATGAAAAACTGTTTTTT.

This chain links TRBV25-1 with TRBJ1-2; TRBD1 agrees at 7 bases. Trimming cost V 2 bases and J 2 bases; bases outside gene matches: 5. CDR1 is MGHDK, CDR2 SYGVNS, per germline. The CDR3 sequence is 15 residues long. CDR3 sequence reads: CASSEQTGLNYGYTF. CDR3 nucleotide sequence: TGTGCCAGCAGTGAACAGACAGGGCTCAACTATGGCTACACCTTC.

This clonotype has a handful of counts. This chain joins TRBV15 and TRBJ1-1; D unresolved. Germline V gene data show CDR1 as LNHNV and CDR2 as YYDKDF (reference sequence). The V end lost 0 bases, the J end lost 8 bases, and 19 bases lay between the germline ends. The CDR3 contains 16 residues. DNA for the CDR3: TGTGCCACCAGCAGAGATAGGTCTTATGAGGGTCCGGAAGCTTTCTTT. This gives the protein CATSRDRSYEGPEAFF.

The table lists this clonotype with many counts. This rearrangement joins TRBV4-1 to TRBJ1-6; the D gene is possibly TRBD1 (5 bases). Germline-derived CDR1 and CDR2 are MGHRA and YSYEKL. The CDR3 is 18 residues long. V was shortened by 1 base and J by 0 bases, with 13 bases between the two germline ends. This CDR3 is CASSQGGLLSSYNSPLHF. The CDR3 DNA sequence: TGCGCCAGCAGCCAAGGGGGACTCCTAAGCTCCTATAATTCACCCCTCCACTTT.

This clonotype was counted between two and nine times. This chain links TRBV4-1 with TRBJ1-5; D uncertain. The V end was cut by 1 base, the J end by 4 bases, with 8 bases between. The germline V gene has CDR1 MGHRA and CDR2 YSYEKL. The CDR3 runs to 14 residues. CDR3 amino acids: CASSQVRLNQPQHF. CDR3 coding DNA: TGCGCCAGCAGCCAAGTGAGATTAAATCAGCCCCAGCATTTT.

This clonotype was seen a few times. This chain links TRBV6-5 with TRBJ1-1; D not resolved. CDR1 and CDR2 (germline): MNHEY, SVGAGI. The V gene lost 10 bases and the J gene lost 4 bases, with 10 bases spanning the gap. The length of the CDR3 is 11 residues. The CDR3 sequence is CATTWGTEAFF. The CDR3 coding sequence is TGTGCCACCACATGGGGCACTGAAGCTTTCTTT.

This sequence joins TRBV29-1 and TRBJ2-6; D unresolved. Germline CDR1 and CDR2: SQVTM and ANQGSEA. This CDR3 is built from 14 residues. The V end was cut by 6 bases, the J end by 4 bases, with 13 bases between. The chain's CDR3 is CSVAPAAGANVLTF. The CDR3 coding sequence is TGCAGCGTCGCGCCGGCGGCAGGGGCCAACGTCCTGACTTTC.

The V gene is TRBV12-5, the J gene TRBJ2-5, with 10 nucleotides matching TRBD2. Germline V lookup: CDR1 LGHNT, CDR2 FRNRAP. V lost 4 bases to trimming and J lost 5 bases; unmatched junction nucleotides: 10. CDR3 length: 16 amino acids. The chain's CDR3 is CASGSGLAVGLETQYF. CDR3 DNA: TGTGCTAGTGGTTCCGGACTAGCGGTAGGGCTGGAGACCCAGTACTTC.

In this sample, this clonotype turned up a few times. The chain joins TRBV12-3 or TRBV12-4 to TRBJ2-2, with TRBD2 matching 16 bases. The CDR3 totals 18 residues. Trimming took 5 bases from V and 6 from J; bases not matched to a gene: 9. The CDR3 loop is CASSPRGTSGRVPGELFF. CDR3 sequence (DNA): TGTGCCAGCAGTCCGCGCGGGACTAGCGGGAGGGTGCCCGGGGAGCTGTTTTTT.

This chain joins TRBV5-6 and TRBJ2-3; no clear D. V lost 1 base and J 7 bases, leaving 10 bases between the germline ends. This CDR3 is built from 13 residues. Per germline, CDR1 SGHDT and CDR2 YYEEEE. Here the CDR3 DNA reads TGTGCCAGCAGCTTGACGACCTCCCATACGCAGTATTTT. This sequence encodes CASSLTTSHTQYF.

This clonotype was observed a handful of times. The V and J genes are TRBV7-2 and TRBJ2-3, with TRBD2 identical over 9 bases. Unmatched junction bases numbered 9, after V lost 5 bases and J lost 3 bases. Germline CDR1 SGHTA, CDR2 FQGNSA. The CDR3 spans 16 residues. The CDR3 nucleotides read TGTGCCAGCAGCCCCCCTCAGACTAGCGGAACAGATACGCAGTATTTT. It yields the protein CASSPPQTSGTDTQYF.

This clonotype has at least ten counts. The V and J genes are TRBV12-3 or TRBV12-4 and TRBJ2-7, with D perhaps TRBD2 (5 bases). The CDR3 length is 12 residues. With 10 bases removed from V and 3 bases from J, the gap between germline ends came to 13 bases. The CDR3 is CAISTGFYEQYF. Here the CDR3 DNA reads TGTGCCATCTCGACGGGGTTCTACGAGCAGTACTTC.

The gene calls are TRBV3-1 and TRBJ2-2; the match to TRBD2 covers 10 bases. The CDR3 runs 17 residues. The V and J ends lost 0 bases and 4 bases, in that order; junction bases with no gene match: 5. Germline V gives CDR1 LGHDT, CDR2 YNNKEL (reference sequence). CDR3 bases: TGTGCCAGCAGCCAAGACCCTAGCGGGAGAGTCACCGGGGAGCTGTTTTTT. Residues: CASSQDPSGRVTGELFF.

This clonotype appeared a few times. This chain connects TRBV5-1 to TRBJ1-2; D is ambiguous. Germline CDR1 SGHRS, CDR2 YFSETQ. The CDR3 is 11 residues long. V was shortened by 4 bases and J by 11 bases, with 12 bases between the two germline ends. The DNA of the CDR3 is TGCGCCAGCAGCGATGGACCGACGTACACCTTC. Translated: CASSDGPTYTF. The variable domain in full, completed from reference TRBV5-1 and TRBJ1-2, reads KAGVTQTPRYLIKTRGQQVTLSCSPISGHRSVSWYQQTPGQGLQFLFEYFSETQRNKGNFPGRFSGRQFSNSRSEMNVSTLELGDSALYLCASSDGPTYTFGSGTRLTVV.

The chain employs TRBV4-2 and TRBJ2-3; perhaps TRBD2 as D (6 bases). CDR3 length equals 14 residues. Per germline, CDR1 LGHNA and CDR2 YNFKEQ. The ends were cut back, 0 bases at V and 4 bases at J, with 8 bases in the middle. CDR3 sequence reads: CASSQDGEADTQYF. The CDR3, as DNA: TGTGCCAGCAGCCAAGATGGGGAGGCAGATACGCAGTATTTT.

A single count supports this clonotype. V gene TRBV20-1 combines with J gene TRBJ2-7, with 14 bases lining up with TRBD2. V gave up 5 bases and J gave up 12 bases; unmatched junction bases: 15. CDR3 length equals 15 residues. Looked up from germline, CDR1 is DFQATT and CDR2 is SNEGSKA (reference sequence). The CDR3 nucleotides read TGCAGTGCTCTCCCAATCGGGACTAGCGGGAGTTGGCGGTACTTC. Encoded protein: CSALPIGTSGSWRYF.

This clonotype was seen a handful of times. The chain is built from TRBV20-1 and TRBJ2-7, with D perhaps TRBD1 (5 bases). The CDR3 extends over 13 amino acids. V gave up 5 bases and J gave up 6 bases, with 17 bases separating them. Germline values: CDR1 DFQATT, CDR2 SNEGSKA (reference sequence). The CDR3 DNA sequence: TGCAGTGCTGCGACAAGGCCCCAGGGCGAGCAGTACTTC. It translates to CSAATRPQGEQYF.

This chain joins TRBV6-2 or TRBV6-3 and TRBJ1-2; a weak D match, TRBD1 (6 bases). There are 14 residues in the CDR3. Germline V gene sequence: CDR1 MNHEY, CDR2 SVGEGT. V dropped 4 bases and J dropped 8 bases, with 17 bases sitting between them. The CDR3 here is CASSFSQGIGGYTF. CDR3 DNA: TGTGCCAGCAGTTTCAGCCAGGGGATCGGCGGCTACACCTTC.